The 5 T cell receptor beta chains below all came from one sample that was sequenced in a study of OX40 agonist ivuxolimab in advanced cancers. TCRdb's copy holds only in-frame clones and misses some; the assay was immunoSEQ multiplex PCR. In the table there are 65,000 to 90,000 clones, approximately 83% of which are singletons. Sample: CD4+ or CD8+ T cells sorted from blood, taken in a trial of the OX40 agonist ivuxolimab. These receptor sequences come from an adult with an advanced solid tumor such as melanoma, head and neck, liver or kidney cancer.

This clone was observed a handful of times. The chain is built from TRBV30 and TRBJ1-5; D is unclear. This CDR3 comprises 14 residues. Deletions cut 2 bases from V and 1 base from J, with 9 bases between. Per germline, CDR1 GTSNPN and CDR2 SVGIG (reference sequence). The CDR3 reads CAWSLGSSNQPQHF. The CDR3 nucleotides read TGTGCCTGGAGTCTAGGGAGCAGCAATCAGCCCCAGCATTTT.

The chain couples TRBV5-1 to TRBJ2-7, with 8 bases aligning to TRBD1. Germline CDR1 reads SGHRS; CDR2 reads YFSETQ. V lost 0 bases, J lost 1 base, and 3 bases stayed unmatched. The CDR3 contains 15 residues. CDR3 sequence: CASSLGRQGSYEQYF. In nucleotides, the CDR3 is TGCGCCAGCAGCTTGGGGCGACAGGGGTCCTACGAGCAGTACTTC.

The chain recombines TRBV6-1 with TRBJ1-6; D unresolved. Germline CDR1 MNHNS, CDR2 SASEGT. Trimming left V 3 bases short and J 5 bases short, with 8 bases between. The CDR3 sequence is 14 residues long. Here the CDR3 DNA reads TGTGCCAGCAGTGAGAGTCCCGATAATTCACCCCTCCACTTT. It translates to CASSESPDNSPLHF.

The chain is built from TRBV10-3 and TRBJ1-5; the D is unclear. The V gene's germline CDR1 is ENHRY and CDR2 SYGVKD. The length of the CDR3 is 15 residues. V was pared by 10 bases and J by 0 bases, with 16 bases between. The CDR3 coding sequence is TGTGCCACCGGGGAGGCGGGATATAGCAATCAGCCCCAGCATTTT. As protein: CATGEAGYSNQPQHF.

The CDR3 nucleotides are TGTGCCAGCAGCCCGGGACTTAATACGCAGTATTTT. Translated, it gives CASSPGLNTQYF. The chain employs TRBV7-9 and TRBJ2-3, with TRBD2 as a possible D gene (6 bases). CDR1 and CDR2 (germline): SEHNR, FQNEAQ (reference sequence). The CDR3 is 12 amino acids. V lost 5 bases and J 7 bases, leaving 10 bases between the germline ends.